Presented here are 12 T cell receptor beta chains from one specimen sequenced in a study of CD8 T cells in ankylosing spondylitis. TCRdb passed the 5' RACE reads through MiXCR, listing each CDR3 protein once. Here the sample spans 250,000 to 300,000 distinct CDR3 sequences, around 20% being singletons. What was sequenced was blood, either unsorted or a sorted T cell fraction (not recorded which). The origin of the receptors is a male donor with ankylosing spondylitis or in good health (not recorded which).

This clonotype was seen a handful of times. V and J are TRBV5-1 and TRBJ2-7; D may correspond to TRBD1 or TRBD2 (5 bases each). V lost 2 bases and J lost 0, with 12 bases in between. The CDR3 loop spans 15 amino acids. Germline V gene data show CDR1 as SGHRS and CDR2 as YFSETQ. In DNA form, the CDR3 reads TGCGCCAGCAGCTTATCGGCAGGGAGCTCCTACGAGCAGTACGTC. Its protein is CASSLSAGSSYEQYV.

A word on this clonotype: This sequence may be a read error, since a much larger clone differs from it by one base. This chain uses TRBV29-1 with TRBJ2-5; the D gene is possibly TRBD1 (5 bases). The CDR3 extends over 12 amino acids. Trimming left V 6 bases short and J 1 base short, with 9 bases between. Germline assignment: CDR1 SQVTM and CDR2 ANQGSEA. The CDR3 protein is CSVVQGQETQYF. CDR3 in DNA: TGCAGCGTGGTCCAGGGCCAAGAGACCCAGTACTTC.

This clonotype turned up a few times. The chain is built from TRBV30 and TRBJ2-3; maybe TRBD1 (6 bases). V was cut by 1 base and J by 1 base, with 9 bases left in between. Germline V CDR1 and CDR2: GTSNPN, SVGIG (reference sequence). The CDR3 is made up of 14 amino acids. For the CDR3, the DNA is TGTGCCTGGAGTGGGGGGCGCGGCACAGATACGCAGTATTTT. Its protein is CAWSGGRGTDTQYF.

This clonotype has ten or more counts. In DNA form, the CDR3 reads TGCGCCAGCAGCTTGGACTGGAACACTGAAGCTTTCTTT. Translation gives CASSLDWNTEAFF. The rearrangement joins TRBV5-1 to TRBJ1-1; D is undetermined. V lost 0 bases, J lost 1 base, and 4 bases lay in between. The length of the CDR3 is 13 residues. CDR1 and CDR2 from the germline V gene are SGHRS and YFSETQ. Using reference TRBV5-1 and TRBJ1-1 for the parts outside the CDR3, the full variable domain is KAGVTQTPRYLIKTRGQQVTLSCSPISGHRSVSWYQQTPGQGLQFLFEYFSETQRNKGNFPGRFSGRQFSNSRSEMNVSTLELGDSALYLCASSLDWNTEAFFGQGTRLTVV.

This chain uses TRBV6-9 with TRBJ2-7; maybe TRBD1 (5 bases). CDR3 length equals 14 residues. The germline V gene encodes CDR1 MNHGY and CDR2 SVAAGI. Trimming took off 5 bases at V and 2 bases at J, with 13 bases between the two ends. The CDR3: CASSKRQPTYEQYV. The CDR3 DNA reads TGTGCCAGCAGTAAACGACAGCCCACCTACGAGCAGTACGTC.

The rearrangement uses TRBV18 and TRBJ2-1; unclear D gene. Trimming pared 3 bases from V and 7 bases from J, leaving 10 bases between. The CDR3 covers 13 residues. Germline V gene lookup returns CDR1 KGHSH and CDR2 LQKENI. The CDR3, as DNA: TGTGCCAGCTCACCCCCACTTTCTAATGAGCAGTTCTTC. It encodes CASSPPLSNEQFF.

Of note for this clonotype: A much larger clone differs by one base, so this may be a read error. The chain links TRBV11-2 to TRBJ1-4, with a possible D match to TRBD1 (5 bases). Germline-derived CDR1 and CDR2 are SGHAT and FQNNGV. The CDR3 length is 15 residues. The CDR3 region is CAGSYALGTGEKLFF. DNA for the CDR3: TGTGCCGGCAGCTACGCACTTGGGACGGGAGAAAAACTGTTTTTT.

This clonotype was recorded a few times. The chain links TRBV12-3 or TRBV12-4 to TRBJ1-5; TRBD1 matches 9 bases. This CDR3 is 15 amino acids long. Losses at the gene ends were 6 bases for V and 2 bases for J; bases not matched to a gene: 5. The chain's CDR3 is CASSLTGGGNQPQHF. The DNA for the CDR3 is TGTGCCAGCAGCCTAACAGGGGGCGGCAATCAGCCCCAGCATTTT.

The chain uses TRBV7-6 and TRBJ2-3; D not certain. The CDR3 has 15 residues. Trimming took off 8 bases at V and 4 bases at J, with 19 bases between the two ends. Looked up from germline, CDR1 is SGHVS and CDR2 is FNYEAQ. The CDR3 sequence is CASSSLGFGADTQYF. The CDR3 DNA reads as TGTGCCAGCTCCTCTTTAGGGTTTGGAGCAGATACGCAGTATTTT. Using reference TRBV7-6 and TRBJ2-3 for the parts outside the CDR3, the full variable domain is GAGVSQSPRYKVTKRGQDVALRCDPISGHVSLYWYRQALGQGPEFLTYFNYEAQQDKSGLPNDRFSAERPEGSISTLTIQRTEQRDSAMYRCASSSLGFGADTQYFGPGTRLTVL.

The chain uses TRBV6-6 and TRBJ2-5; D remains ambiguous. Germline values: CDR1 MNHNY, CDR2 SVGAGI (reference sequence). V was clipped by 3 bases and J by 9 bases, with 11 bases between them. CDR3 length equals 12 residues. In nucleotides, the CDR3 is TGTGCCAGCAGTTATGGTGCTCGGGCCCAGTACTTC. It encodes CASSYGARAQYF.

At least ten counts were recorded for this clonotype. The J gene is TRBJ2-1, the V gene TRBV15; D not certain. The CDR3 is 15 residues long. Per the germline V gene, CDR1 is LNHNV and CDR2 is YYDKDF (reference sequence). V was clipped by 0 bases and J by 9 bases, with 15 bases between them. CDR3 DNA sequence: TGTGCCACCAGCAGAGAGCTCGGCCAGGTAACTGAGCAGTTCTTC. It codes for CATSRELGQVTEQFF. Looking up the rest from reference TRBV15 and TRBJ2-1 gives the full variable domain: DAMVIQNPRYQVTQFGKPVTLSCSQTLNHNVMYWYQQKSSQAPKLLFHYYDKDFNNEADTPDNFQSRRPNTSFCFLDIRSPGLGDTAMYLCATSRELGQVTEQFFGPGTRLTVL.

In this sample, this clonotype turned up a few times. CDR3 bases: TGTGCCAGCAGCCAGCGAACCGGGACAGCACAGAGGCCCCAGCATTTT. Residues: CASSQRTGTAQRPQHF. This rearrangement joins TRBV3-1 to TRBJ1-5, with 7 nucleotides matching TRBD1. This CDR3 has 16 amino acids. V lost 3 bases to trimming and J lost 9 bases; unmatched junction nucleotides: 14. Germline loops: CDR1 LGHDT, CDR2 YNNKEL (reference sequence).